The 19 T cell receptor beta chains given below trace back to one sample, sequenced in a study of shared clonotypes between healthy human individuals. This table comes from immunoSEQ multiplex PCR, and its TCRdb copy is limited to in-frame clones, with some not included. In the table there are roughly 170,000 clones, roughly 70% of which are singletons. The sample taken for sequencing was memory CD4+ T cells sorted from blood. Subset noted: CD45RA-negative fraction. The source of these receptors is a man aged 30 to 39 in good health.

The chain is built from TRBV28 and TRBJ2-3; maybe TRBD2 (6 bases). The CDR3 is made up of 14 amino acids. Germline values: CDR1 MDHEN, CDR2 SYDVKM. The V end lost 7 bases, the J end lost 7 bases, and 18 bases lay between the germline ends. CDR3 sequence: CASNEGGASHTQYF. CDR3 DNA sequence: TGTGCCAGCAATGAGGGAGGAGCCTCACATACGCAGTATTTT.

Concerning this clone itself: One end of the junction varies from germline; a read error may be responsible. The V call is TRBV6-5, the J call TRBJ2-1; no clear D. CDR1 MNHEY and CDR2 SVGAGI come from the germline V gene. The CDR3 contains 13 residues. The CDR3, as DNA: TGTGCCAGCGGTGGGCTCTCCCACAATGAGCAGTTCTTC. It yields the protein CASGGLSHNEQFF.

The rearrangement uses TRBV18 and TRBJ2-7; TRBD1 might be the D (6 bases). The germline V gene has CDR1 KGHSH and CDR2 LQKENI. The CDR3 is made up of 14 amino acids. V lost 4 bases and J lost 5, with 15 bases in between. CDR3 residues: CASSRGITGNEQYF. The CDR3 coding sequence is TGTGCCAGCTCACGAGGAATAACAGGGAACGAGCAGTACTTC. Together with reference TRBV18 and TRBJ2-7, the CDR3 gives the full variable domain: NAGVMQNPRHLVRRRGQEARLRCSPMKGHSHVYWYRQLPEEGLKFMVYLQKENIIDESGMPKERFSAEFPKEGPSILRIQQVVRGDSAAYFCASSRGITGNEQYFGPGTRLTVT.

The chain is built from TRBV10-1 and TRBJ2-7; weak D call: TRBD2 (6 bases). There are 14 residues in the CDR3. Germline V lookup: CDR1 WNHNN, CDR2 SYGVQD (reference sequence). V shed 6 bases and J shed 5 bases, with 17 bases lying between them. The CDR3 loop reads CASSSGLARNEQYF. The CDR3 region has the DNA TGCGCCAGCAGCTCGGGACTCGCACGTAACGAGCAGTACTTC.

The V and J genes are TRBV5-4 and TRBJ2-3, with D possibly matching TRBD1 (5 bases). Germline V lookup: CDR1 SGHNT, CDR2 YYREEE (reference sequence). The V and J ends lost 0 bases and 4 bases respectively, with 15 bases between them. The CDR3 loop spans 16 amino acids. CDR3 nucleotide sequence: TGTGCCAGCAGCTTGGCAGCGTCAGGGATCTCAGATACGCAGTATTTT. Translated, it gives CASSLAASGISDTQYF.

This clone was observed once. The chain carries TRBV5-6 and TRBJ2-7; TRBD1 aligns across 11 bases. Germline assignment: CDR1 SGHDT and CDR2 YYEEEE. With 4 bases clipped from V and 6 bases from J, the junction kept 9 bases outside the gene matches. The CDR3 contains 15 residues. The DNA of the CDR3 is TGTGCCAGCAGCAGTTCCGGGACAGGGGGTTTCGAGCAGTACTTC. Protein: CASSSSGTGGFEQYF.

This clone occurred a few times. This rearrangement joins TRBV19 to TRBJ2-3; D is perhaps TRBD2 (6 bases). Trimming removed 2 bases at V and 7 bases at J, with 16 bases between. The germline V gene encodes CDR1 LNHDA and CDR2 SQIVND (reference sequence). The CDR3 length is 15 residues. The CDR3 nucleotides read TGTGCCAGTAGTATACTCCTGGAGGGTCTACATACGCAGTATTTT. Translated, it gives CASSILLEGLHTQYF.

The chain uses TRBV6-5 and TRBJ2-7; 7 bases map to TRBD1. This CDR3 contains 12 residues. The junction had 0 bases not matched to a gene; V was cut back by 6 bases and J by 1 base. CDR1 is MNHEY and CDR2 is SVGAGI in the germline V gene. This CDR3 reads CASRGQSYEQYF. The CDR3 region has the DNA TGTGCCAGCAGGGGACAGTCCTACGAGCAGTACTTC.

The rearrangement links TRBV5-4 to TRBJ2-5, with a tentative D call TRBD2 (6 bases). Looked up from germline, CDR1 is SGHNT and CDR2 is YYREEE (reference sequence). Trimming stripped 4 bases from V and 0 bases from J, with 16 bases between. The length of the CDR3 is 16 residues. This CDR3 is CASSPFGGGYQETQYF. CDR3 bases: TGTGCCAGCAGCCCGTTCGGGGGTGGATACCAAGAGACCCAGTACTTC.

The genes are TRBV28 and TRBJ2-3; tentative D call: TRBD1 (5 bases). The germline CDR1 and CDR2 sequences are MDHEN and SYDVKM. The CDR3 consists of 15 residues. The germline V and J ends were trimmed by 6 bases and 4 bases, with 17 bases remaining between them. CDR3 DNA: TGTGCCAGCAGCCAGGTCGCTGCAGGGCCAGATACGCAGTATTTT. This codes for CASSQVAAGPDTQYF.

This clone was counted at least ten times. The CDR3: CASSYLDSQEQFF. CDR3 in DNA: TGTGCCAGCAGTTACCTCGACAGTCAAGAGCAGTTCTTC. The gene calls are TRBV6-6 and TRBJ2-1, with D tentatively TRBD1 (5 bases). Per germline, CDR1 MNHNY and CDR2 SVGAGI (reference sequence). V lost 2 bases to trimming and J lost 10 bases, with 12 bases between them. The CDR3 length is 13 residues.

This sequence joins TRBV5-4 and TRBJ2-1; 10 bases agree with TRBD2. Trimming cost V 0 bases and J 0 bases; bases outside gene matches: 3. The CDR3 loop spans 17 amino acids. The germline V gene encodes CDR1 SGHNT and CDR2 YYREEE (reference sequence). The CDR3 loop reads CASSLELAGNSYNEQFF. The CDR3 DNA sequence: TGTGCCAGCAGCTTGGAACTAGCGGGAAACTCCTACAATGAGCAGTTCTTC.

The rearrangement joins TRBV6-1 to TRBJ1-5; D perhaps matches TRBD1 (6 bases). There are 16 residues in the CDR3. Between the trimmed V and J ends, which lost 4 bases and 5 bases, there was a span of 18 bases. In germline, CDR1 is MNHNS, CDR2 SASEGT. CDR3: CASSVLLNRVDQPQHF. DNA for the CDR3: TGTGCCAGCAGTGTTCTTCTAAACAGGGTAGATCAGCCCCAGCATTTT.

The rearrangement links TRBV2 to TRBJ2-3; no definite D call. The V and J ends lost 7 bases and 1 base respectively, with 15 bases between them. The CDR3 is 15 amino acids. In germline, CDR1 is SNHLY, CDR2 FYNNEI. The CDR3 DNA sequence: TGTGCCAGCATAAACGTTAGTTGGGGCACAGATACGCAGTATTTT. It codes for CASINVSWGTDTQYF.

This rearrangement joins TRBV11-1 to TRBJ2-5; 11 nucleotides match TRBD1. With 5 bases clipped from V and 5 bases from J, the junction kept 16 bases outside the gene matches. The germline V gene has CDR1 SGHAT and CDR2 FQDESV (reference sequence). The CDR3 is 18 amino acids. The CDR3 loop reads CASSPSRDRGAGVETQYF. DNA of the CDR3: TGTGCCAGCAGCCCCAGCCGGGACAGGGGGGCAGGTGTGGAGACCCAGTACTTC. Filled out from reference TRBV11-1 and TRBJ2-5, the complete variable domain reads EAEVAQSPRYKITEKSQAVAFWCDPISGHATLYWYRQILGQGPELLVQFQDESVVDDSQLPKDRFSAERLKGVDSTLKIQPAELGDSAMYLCASSPSRDRGAGVETQYFGPGTRLLVL.

This clone was counted once. The V call is TRBV6-1, the J call TRBJ1-4; D is unresolved. From germline, CDR1 is MNHNS and CDR2 SASEGT. The ends were cut back, 1 base at V and 8 bases at J, with 14 bases in the middle. This CDR3 has 15 amino acids. The CDR3 DNA reads TGTGCCAGCAGTGAAGGGTCAAGGGTCCAAGAAAAACTGTTTTTT. Translation gives CASSEGSRVQEKLFF.

This clone was observed a handful of times. This chain uses TRBV5-4 with TRBJ2-5; a weak D match, TRBD2 (6 bases). The CDR3 is 15 amino acids. Trimming took off 0 bases at V and 7 bases at J, with 16 bases between the two ends. Germline values: CDR1 SGHNT, CDR2 YYREEE (reference sequence). The CDR3 spells CASSLVRGNSGTQYF. CDR3 DNA sequence: TGTGCCAGCAGCTTGGTACGGGGGAACTCGGGGACCCAGTACTTC.

This clone was seen a single time. The rearrangement links TRBV30 to TRBJ2-5; 11 nucleotides agree with TRBD1. Germline values: CDR1 GTSNPN, CDR2 SVGIG (reference sequence). This CDR3 has 14 residues. J lost 4 bases, V lost 5 bases, and 6 bases had no gene match. CDR3 loop: CAWGLGTGGETQYF. The CDR3 region has the DNA TGTGCCTGGGGTCTGGGGACAGGGGGAGAGACCCAGTACTTC.

This chain uses TRBV20-1 with TRBJ2-7; D ambiguous. Per germline, CDR1 DFQATT and CDR2 SNEGSKA (reference sequence). The CDR3 is made up of 11 amino acids. V dropped 3 bases and J dropped 5 bases, with 8 bases sitting between them. As DNA, the CDR3 is TGCAGTGCTAGGCTGACCCACGAGCAGTACTTC. As protein: CSARLTHEQYF.